The clone carrying this T cell receptor beta chain was seen only once. The record originates from a study of blood T cell repertoires in COVID-19. Across the study: Collection of acute and convalescent COVID-19 samples took place in the United States, Italy and Spain. PBMCs, B-cell-depleted T cells, or T cells were the source of the cDNA or gDNA that made up the material.

The ends were cut back, 1 base at V and 0 bases at J, with 7 bases in the middle. CDR3 length: 14 amino acids. Germline V lookup: CDR1 LGHNA, CDR2 YSLEER. Source study methods: Reference gene primers were amplified, and this amplification served to estimate nucleated cell counts. Sequencing was performed with immunoSEQ multiplex PCR; in TCRdb, only in-frame clones are kept and a portion is missing. That table is the source of V, J and clone size, and D and trimming were worked out from the DNA. The sample consists of some 130,000 clones, more than 85% of them appearing once. This clonotype was obtained from a man aged 55 to 69 with active or convalescent COVID-19. Material for sequencing was peripheral blood. V is TRBV4-3 and J is TRBJ2-7, with D uncertain. The CDR3 loop reads CASSQVASSYEQYF. Written as DNA, the CDR3 is TGCGCCAGCAGCCAAGTGGCCAGCTCCTACGAGCAGTACTTC.